This T cell receptor beta chain originates from a study of shared clonotypes between healthy human individuals. The CDR3 consists of 13 residues. Germline-derived CDR1 and CDR2 are SQVTM and ANQGSEA. V lost 4 bases and J 6 bases, leaving 14 bases between the germline ends. Clones were sequenced by immunoSEQ multiplex PCR, and TCRdb holds only the in-frame ones, with some missing. The table includes some 450,000 clones, about 74% detected once. This chain connects TRBV29-1 to TRBJ2-3, with D perhaps TRBD2 (6 bases). Material: PBMCs. This clonotype was obtained from a woman in her forties in good health. Some clones in this sample may be carry-over from other donors' samples. This CDR3 is CSVALASRDTQYF. DNA of the CDR3: TGCAGCGTTGCACTAGCTTCCCGCGATACGCAGTATTTT.